This T cell receptor (beta chain) was retrieved from a study of graft-versus-host responses after intestinal transplantation (dated by TCRdb to the early 2020s). Looking at the study overall: The transplants that recipients received were multivisceral, liver-intestinal, or isolated intestinal. After intestinal transplantation, graft-versus-host and host-versus-graft alloreactive T cell clones were followed in the graft, circulation and bone marrow using bulk TCR-beta CDR3 sequencing. Of the 20 to 25 intestinal transplant recipients enrolled in the cohort, one of whom was a retransplant, 3 patients without pretransplant specimens were excluded. Instead of going to the commercial service, samples from three later patients were sequenced in-house on an Illumina MiSeq and processed with MiXCR. Every recipient was given anti-thymocyte globulin induction, followed by about three years of maintenance tacrolimus and steroids. A peak of at least 4% donor T cells among recipient peripheral blood mononuclear cells was the definition used for donor T cell macrochimerism. To identify alloreactive clones, pre-transplant mixed lymphocyte reaction products were sequenced and then compared with unstimulated pre-transplant donor and recipient T cells.

V ends up 2 bases short and J 0 bases short, with an unmatched junction base count of 5. Via the germline V gene (reference sequence), CDR1 is GTSNPN and CDR2 SVGIG. Spanning cysteine to phenylalanine, the CDR3 consists of 15 amino acids. The kept DNA is CDR3 alone, 45 bases in frame from the first base. On the study overall, not on this receptor specifically: High GvH to HvG T cell clonal ratios were observed in the allografts of patients with donor T cell macrochimerism. Early after transplant, peak levels of circulating GvH clones were found to be associated with declines in HvG clones. GvH clones turned up in recipient bone marrow, with some appearing earlier in ileal mucosa or blood, a pattern consistent with an intestinal mucosal origin. Conclusions were limited by the relatively low number and heterogeneity of intestinal transplant patients.

The sample's time point label, decoded: cells obtained before transplantation from donor or recipient. CD3+CD4+ and CD3+CD8+ populations were FACS-sorted from unstimulated pre-transplant donor and recipient cells taken from spleen or lymph nodes. In regard to this clone: There is no known antigen for this receptor. Base qualities are not recorded, but no much larger clone differs from it by a single base.

Library preparation used the immunoSEQ multiplex PCR assay. In most patients, genomic DNA was isolated using the Qiagen DNeasy Blood and Tissue Kit and sent frozen to Adaptive Biotechnologies for TCR sequencing. For most patients, genomic DNA was subjected to high-throughput TCR-beta CDR3 sequencing by Adaptive Biotechnologies. Regarding the original processing steps: Adaptive's ImmunoSEQ software supplied the TCR sequencing data for 15 to 20 patients, while MiXCR and VDJtools were used to process a few other patients. To correct CD4 versus CD8 sorting errors, sequences present in both subsets at a frequency ratio below 5:1 were removed. CDR3 nucleotide sequences shared by donor and recipient were removed because the origin of these sequences could not be assigned. To be classed as alloreactive, a clone needed at least 2-fold expansion over unstimulated cells and a minimum CFSE-low frequency of 0.002% (template counts) or 0.001% (read counts). Mappable clones were those detected in sequenced pre-transplant spleen, lymph node, or MLR CFSE-low populations of the donor or recipient. The cumulative frequency of alloreactive clones was calculated as a percentage of all sequences, weighted by copy number. What TCRdb holds here is the immuneACCESS table cut down to in-frame rearrangements. Part of the clones is not present; checked against another copy, under half of the missing clones reflect an unresolved V gene, and the others are unexplained. For V, J and clone size, that table is used; D and trimming come from the DNA. Across this sample there are about 130,000 clones, with about nine tenths seen only once. Roughly 0.19% of the sample belongs to the ten largest clones.

The source is a human donor who received an intestinal transplant. Sequenced material: unstimulated CD4+ T cells sorted from spleen or lymph node cells, taken before intestinal transplant. The chain couples TRBV30 to TRBJ1-1; a stretch of 8 junction bases matches TRBD1. DNA sequence: TGTGCCTGGAGTTGGCAGGGGGCAATGAACACTGAAGCTTTCTTT. This codes for CAWSWQGAMNTEAFF.